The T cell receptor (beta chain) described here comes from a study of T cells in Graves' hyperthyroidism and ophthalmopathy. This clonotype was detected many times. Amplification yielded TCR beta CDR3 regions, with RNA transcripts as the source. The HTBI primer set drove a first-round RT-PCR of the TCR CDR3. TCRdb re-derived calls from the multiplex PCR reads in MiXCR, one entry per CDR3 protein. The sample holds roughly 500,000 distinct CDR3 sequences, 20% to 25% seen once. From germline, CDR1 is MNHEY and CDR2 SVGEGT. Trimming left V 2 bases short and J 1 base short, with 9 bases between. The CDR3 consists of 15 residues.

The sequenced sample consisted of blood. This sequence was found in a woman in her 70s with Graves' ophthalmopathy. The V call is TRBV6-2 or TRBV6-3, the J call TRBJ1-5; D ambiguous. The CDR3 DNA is TGTGCCAGCAGTTACGATGGCGGGAGCAATCAGCCCCAGCATTTT. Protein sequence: CASSYDGGSNQPQHF.